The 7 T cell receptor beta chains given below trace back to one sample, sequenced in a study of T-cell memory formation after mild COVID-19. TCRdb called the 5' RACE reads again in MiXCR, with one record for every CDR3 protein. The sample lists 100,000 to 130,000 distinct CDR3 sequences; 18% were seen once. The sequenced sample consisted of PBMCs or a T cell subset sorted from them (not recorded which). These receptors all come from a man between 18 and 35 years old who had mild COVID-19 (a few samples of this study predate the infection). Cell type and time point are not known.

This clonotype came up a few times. CDR3 region: CASWSQQDTQYF. For the CDR3, the DNA is TGTGCCAGTTGGTCTCAGCAGGATACGCAGTATTTT. The J gene is TRBJ2-3, the V gene TRBV19; D is undetermined. Germline loops: CDR1 LNHDA, CDR2 SQIVND (reference sequence). This CDR3 region has 12 residues. Trimming cost V 8 bases and J 6 bases, with 12 bases left between them.

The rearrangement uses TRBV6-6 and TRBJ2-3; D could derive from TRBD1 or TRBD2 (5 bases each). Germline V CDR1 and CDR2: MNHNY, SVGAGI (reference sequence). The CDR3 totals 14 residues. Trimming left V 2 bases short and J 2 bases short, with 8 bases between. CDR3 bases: TGTGCCAGCAGTTACAGGGACCCCACAGATACGCAGTATTTT. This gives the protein CASSYRDPTDTQYF.

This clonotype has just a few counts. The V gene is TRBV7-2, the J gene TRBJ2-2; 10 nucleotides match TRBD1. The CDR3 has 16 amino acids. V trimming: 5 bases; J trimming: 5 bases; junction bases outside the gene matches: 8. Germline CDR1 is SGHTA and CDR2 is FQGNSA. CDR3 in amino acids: CASSLGQGGRTGELFF. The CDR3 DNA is TGTGCCAGCAGCCTAGGACAGGGGGGCCGGACCGGGGAGCTGTTTTTT.

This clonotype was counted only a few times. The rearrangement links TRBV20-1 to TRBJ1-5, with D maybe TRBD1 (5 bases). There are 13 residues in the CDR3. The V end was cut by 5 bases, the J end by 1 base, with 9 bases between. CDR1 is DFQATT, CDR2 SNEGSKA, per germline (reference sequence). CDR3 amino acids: CSALDTSNQPQHF. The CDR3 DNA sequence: TGCAGTGCTTTGGACACAAGCAATCAGCCCCAGCATTTT.

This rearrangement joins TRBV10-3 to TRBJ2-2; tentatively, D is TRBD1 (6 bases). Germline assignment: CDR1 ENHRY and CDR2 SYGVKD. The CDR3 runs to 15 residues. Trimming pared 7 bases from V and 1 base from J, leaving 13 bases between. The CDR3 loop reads CAINSGTMNTGELFF. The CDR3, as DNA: TGTGCCATCAACTCCGGGACAATGAACACCGGGGAGCTGTTTTTT.

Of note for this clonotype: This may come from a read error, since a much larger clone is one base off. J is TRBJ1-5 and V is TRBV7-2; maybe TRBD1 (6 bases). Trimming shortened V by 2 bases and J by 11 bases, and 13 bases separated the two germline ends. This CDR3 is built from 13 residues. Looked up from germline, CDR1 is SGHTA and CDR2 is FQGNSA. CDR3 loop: CASSLRGDQAQHF. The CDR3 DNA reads TGTGCCAGCAGCTTAAGGGGGGATCAAGCCCAGCATTTT.

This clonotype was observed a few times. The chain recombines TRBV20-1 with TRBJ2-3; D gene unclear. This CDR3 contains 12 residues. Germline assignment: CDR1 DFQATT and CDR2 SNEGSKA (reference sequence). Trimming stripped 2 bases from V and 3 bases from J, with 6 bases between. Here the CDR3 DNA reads TGCAGTGCTAGAACCGGGACAGATACGCAGTATTTT. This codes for CSARTGTDTQYF.